These 14 T cell receptor beta chains were all obtained from the same sample, sequenced in a study of T cell repertoires in cytomegalovirus infection (dated by TCRdb to between 2018 and 2021). TCRdb names Illumina HiSeq 1500 as the instrument used. TCRdb ran its own pipeline on the public reads, namely fastp trimming at Q25 and MiXCR clone calling, and kept in-frame beta chains. For every CDR3 protein sequence, its rows merge into one entry that carries the most common genes and DNA. The sample table lists about 920,000 distinct CDR3 sequences, around 31% of them with a count of one. About 14% of the sample comes from the top ten. No antigen has been identified for these receptors. The label giving this sample's treatment or condition can be read as: in vitro stimulation with specific CMV peptide epitopes to enrich CMV-specific T cells. The sequencing here drew on cultured CD8+ T cells from PBMCs, taken from culture after CMV antigen stimulation. The source is a human donor in good health (CMV status not recorded). Some clones in this sample may be carry-over from other donors' samples.

This chain links TRBV10-3 with TRBJ2-1, with D possibly called TRBD1 or TRBD2 (5 bases each). This CDR3 is 13 amino acids long. Trimming removed 3 bases from V and 10 bases from J, with 13 bases in between. The germline V gene has CDR1 ENHRY and CDR2 SYGVKD. CDR3 nucleotide sequence: TGTGCCATCAGTGAAGGTGATGGGGACGAGCAGTTCTTC. It is translated as CAISEGDGDEQFF.

The chain carries TRBV20-1 and TRBJ2-3; D may be TRBD2 (6 bases). Germline CDR1 is DFQATT and CDR2 is SNEGSKA (reference sequence). The CDR3 is made up of 15 amino acids. V lost 4 bases and J lost 2, with 16 bases in between. The CDR3 reads CSAISGGNYTDTQYF. CDR3 coding DNA: TGCAGTGCTATATCCGGGGGAAATTACACAGATACGCAGTATTTT.

This clonotype was seen only a few times. The rearrangement uses TRBV6-6 and TRBJ1-1; 7 nucleotides align to TRBD1. The V gene's germline CDR1 is MNHNY and CDR2 SVGAGI (reference sequence). Trimming at V came to 4 bases and at J to 5 bases, leaving 16 bases not matched to a gene. This CDR3 is 17 amino acids long. The CDR3 sequence: CASSSTPTWRGRTEAFF. CDR3 nucleotide sequence: TGTGCCAGCAGTTCTACACCTACTTGGAGGGGGCGTACTGAAGCTTTCTTT.

This clonotype was counted a few times. The chain has TRBV5-1 and TRBJ1-6; TRBD1 matches at 8 bases. The germline V gene encodes CDR1 SGHRS and CDR2 YFSETQ. J lost 3 bases, V lost 0 bases, and 14 bases had no gene match. The CDR3 contains 20 residues. CDR3 DNA: TGCGCCAGCAGCTTGGCCGGAGGCAGGGGGCCGACCGACTATAATTCACCCCTCCACTTT. Its protein is CASSLAGGRGPTDYNSPLHF.

The rearrangement joins TRBV7-6 to TRBJ2-7, with TRBD1 matching over 8 bases. Trimming at V came to 5 bases and at J to 0 bases, leaving 6 bases not matched to a gene. This CDR3 region has 15 residues. Per germline, CDR1 SGHVS and CDR2 FNYEAQ. CDR3 in DNA: TGTGCCAGCAGCCTCGACAGGGGCGTCTCCTACGAGCAGTACGTC. Its translation: CASSLDRGVSYEQYV.

In this sample, this clonotype turned up a few times. The chain carries TRBV12-3 or TRBV12-4 and TRBJ1-6; 7 bases agree with TRBD1. The J segment lost 8 bases and the V segment lost 5 bases, leaving 9 bases of the junction unmatched. The CDR3 runs to 15 residues. The CDR3 here is CASSTTGTEYSPLHF. Written as DNA, the CDR3 is TGTGCCAGCAGTACCACCGGGACAGAATATTCACCCCTCCACTTT.

Only a few counts were recorded for this clonotype. The CDR3 protein is CASSKGYSNQPQHF. The CDR3 DNA sequence: TGTGCCAGCAGTAAGGGTTATAGCAATCAGCCCCAGCATTTT. The chain is built from TRBV27 and TRBJ1-5; D is unresolved. The CDR3 runs 14 residues. Trimming stripped 5 bases from V and 0 bases from J, with 8 bases between. From germline, CDR1 is MNHEY and CDR2 SMNVEV (reference sequence).

This clonotype was observed a handful of times. V gene TRBV4-2 combines with J gene TRBJ1-2, with D perhaps matching TRBD1 (6 bases). V lost 0 bases to trimming and J lost 4 bases, with 12 bases between them. Germline CDR1 is LGHNA and CDR2 is YNFKEQ. The CDR3 totals 15 residues. The CDR3 protein is CASSQDQGGTYGYTF. CDR3 DNA: TGTGCCAGCAGCCAAGATCAAGGGGGAACCTATGGCTACACCTTC.

The chain employs TRBV20-1 and TRBJ2-1; unclear D gene. The germline V and J ends were trimmed by 5 bases and 5 bases, with 13 bases remaining between them. This CDR3 comprises 13 residues. Per the germline V gene, CDR1 is DFQATT and CDR2 is SNEGSKA (reference sequence). The CDR3 nucleotides read TGCAGTGCTCTAAGGACCAGCCACAATGAGCAGTTCTTC. Protein: CSALRTSHNEQFF.

The CDR3 reads CSAPGRSTDTQYF. Here the CDR3 DNA reads TGCAGTGCTCCGGGACGGAGCACAGATACGCAGTATTTT. The V gene is TRBV20-1, the J gene TRBJ2-3, with D perhaps TRBD1 or TRBD2 (5 bases each). The CDR3 spans 13 residues. Trimming took 5 bases from V and 0 from J, leaving 9 bases between them. Germline V CDR1 and CDR2: DFQATT, SNEGSKA (reference sequence).

This rearrangement joins TRBV27 to TRBJ2-3, with D possibly TRBD2 on 6 matching bases. V was pared by 6 bases and J by 0 bases, with 19 bases between. Germline CDR1 reads MNHEY; CDR2 reads SMNVEV (reference sequence). The CDR3 contains 17 residues. The DNA of the CDR3 is TGTGCCAGCAGCTTACTTAGTAGCGGCCTGAGCACAGATACGCAGTATTTT. Translated, it gives CASSLLSSGLSTDTQYF.

The chain has TRBV7-3 and TRBJ2-3; the D is unclear. The germline gives CDR1 SGHTA, CDR2 FQGTGA. This CDR3 is built from 16 residues. V dropped 5 bases and J dropped 1 base, with 16 bases sitting between them. In DNA, the CDR3 is TGTGCCAGCAGCCATGCCCCAGAGATCGGCACAGATACGCAGTATTTT. This encodes CASSHAPEIGTDTQYF.

The V gene is TRBV7-9, the J gene TRBJ1-4; TRBD1 might be the D (5 bases). V lost 5 bases and J lost 3, with 13 bases in between. The CDR3 totals 15 residues. The germline V gene encodes CDR1 SEHNR and CDR2 FQNEAQ (reference sequence). CDR3 sequence (DNA): TGTGCCAGCAGCGTCTACCAGGGCTCTAATGAAAAACTGTTTTTT. Translation: CASSVYQGSNEKLFF.

This clonotype has only a few counts. The chain uses TRBV7-9 and TRBJ2-3; tentatively, D is TRBD1 (5 bases). Germline assignment: CDR1 SEHNR and CDR2 FQNEAQ (reference sequence). This CDR3 region has 15 residues. V was clipped by 5 bases and J by 1 base, with 13 bases between them. The CDR3 DNA follows: TGTGCCAGCAGCCAAAGGGGAATTGGCACAGATACGCAGTATTTT. It specifies CASSQRGIGTDTQYF. Drawing the rest from reference TRBV7-9 and TRBJ2-3, the complete variable domain is DTGVSQNPRHKITKRGQNVTFRCDPISEHNRLYWYRQTLGQGPEFLTYFQNEAQLEKSRLLSDRFSAERPKGSFSTLEIQRTEQGDSAMYLCASSQRGIGTDTQYFGPGTRLTVL.